The rows below give T cell receptor beta chains drawn from one sample of a study of blood T cell repertoires in COVID-19. The assay was immunoSEQ multiplex PCR, and TCRdb's table has in-frame clones only and misses some. The table shows 90,000 to 120,000 clones, with 80% to 90% occurring only once. The sample comprised PBMCs or T cells enriched from blood (not recorded which). These receptors all stem from a woman between 45 and 60 years old who had recovered from COVID-19. Each CDR3 is given with its conserved first and last residue. A D gene is named only where the DNA matches it firmly. Not every row has a clone size; where given, it reads once, few, many or a size class.

>TRBJ1-3|TRBV5-1|TRBD1|NA
CASRPGQGTISGNTIYF
TGCGCCAGCAGGCCGGGACAGGGGACCATCTCTGGAAACACCATATATTTT
>TRBJ2-7|TRBV11-2|TRBD2|NA
CASSLDWTSYEQYF
TGTGCCAGCAGCTTAGACTGGACTAGTTACGAGCAGTACTTC
>TRBJ2-3|TRBV5-5|NA|NA
CASSLAGWGTDTQYF
TGTGCCAGCAGCTTGGCCGGGTGGGGCACAGATACGCAGTATTTT
>TRBJ1-4|TRBV2|NA|NA
CASSKDGLGKLFF
TGTGCCAGCAGCAAAGATGGACTCGGAAAACTGTTTTTT
>TRBJ2-5|TRBV7-2|TRBD1|NA
CASSLYRQGPQETQYF
TGTGCCAGCAGCTTATACCGACAGGGACCCCAAGAGACCCAGTACTTC
>TRBJ1-1|TRBV30|TRBD1|NA
CAWRRYGQGGSTEAFF
TGTGCCTGGAGGAGATACGGACAGGGAGGATCGACTGAAGCTTTCTTT
>TRBJ1-4|TRBV4-1|TRBD1|once
CASSTPGQGRELFF
TGCGCCAGCAGCACGCCGGGACAGGGTCGGGAACTGTTTTTT
>TRBJ1-5|TRBV2|TRBD1|NA
CASSKDRGQPQHF
TGTGCCAGCAGCAAGGACAGGGGTCAGCCCCAGCATTTT
>TRBJ2-7|TRBV25-1|TRBD2|once
CASSDSSGLNYEQYF
TGTGCCAGCAGTGACTCCTCGGGACTAAATTACGAGCAGTACTTC
>TRBJ1-2|TRBV28|NA|NA
CASSPISYGYTF
TGTGCCAGCAGTCCTATCTCTTATGGCTACACCTTC
>TRBJ2-1|TRBV30|TRBD1|NA
CAWSGFTSTGAPYNEQFF
TGTGCCTGGAGTGGGTTTACCTCGACAGGGGCACCCTACAATGAGCAGTTCTTC
>TRBJ2-7|TRBV24-1|TRBD1|NA
CATSDSDRGAHEQYF
TGTGCCACCAGTGATTCGGACAGGGGTGCACACGAGCAGTACTTC
>TRBJ1-2|TRBV28|NA|NA
CASTGVAHGYTF
TGTGCCAGCACGGGGGTAGCTCATGGCTACACCTTC
>TRBJ2-1|TRBV30|NA|NA
CAWSAYREAYNEQFF
TGTGCCTGGAGCGCCTACAGGGAAGCCTACAATGAGCAGTTCTTC
>TRBJ1-2|TRBV2|NA|NA
CASQPRAGNYGYTF
TGTGCCAGCCAACCCAGGGCAGGGAATTATGGCTACACCTTC
>TRBJ2-6|TRBV9|NA|NA
CASSPTTRYQFSGANVLTF
TGTGCCAGCAGCCCAACGACTAGATATCAGTTTTCTGGGGCCAACGTCCTGACTTTC
>TRBJ2-1|TRBV30|NA|few
CAWSGDYTRNNEQFF
TGTGCCTGGAGTGGCGACTACACAAGGAACAATGAGCAGTTCTTC
>TRBJ1-5|TRBV7-9|NA|NA
CASSLVGEVDQPQHF
TGTGCCAGCAGCTTAGTAGGGGAGGTAGATCAGCCCCAGCATTTT
>TRBJ1-4|TRBV18|NA|NA
CASSPQKGGTNEKLFF
TGTGCCAGCTCACCACAGAAGGGAGGAACTAATGAAAAACTGTTTTTT
>TRBJ2-6|TRBV3-1/TRBV3-2|NA|NA
CASSYPAGANVLTF
TGTGCCAGCAGCTATCCTGCTGGGGCCAACGTCCTGACTTTC
>TRBJ2-2|TRBV30|TRBD1|NA
CAWFGTGGIGELFF
TGTGCCTGGTTCGGGACAGGGGGTATCGGGGAGCTGTTTTTT
>TRBJ1-2|TRBV9|NA|once
CASSAGQTFHGYTF
TGTGCCAGCAGCGCTGGACAGACGTTCCATGGCTACACCTTC
>TRBJ2-1|TRBV6-4|TRBD2|few
CASSNYVQRGDSYNEQFF
TGTGCCAGCAGTAACTACGTTCAGCGGGGCGACTCCTACAATGAGCAGTTCTTC
>TRBJ2-1|TRBV21-1|NA|NA
CASSKKQGRYNEQFF
TGTGCCAGCAGCAAAAAACAGGGGAGGTACAATGAGCAGTTCTTC
>TRBJ1-2|TRBV28|TRBD1|NA
CATGQGLYGYTF
TGTGCCACGGGACAGGGCCTCTATGGCTACACCTTC
>TRBJ1-2|TRBV11-2|NA|few
CASSAGLGVYTF
TGTGCCAGCAGCGCGGGACTCGGGGTCTACACCTTC
>TRBJ2-3|TRBV29-1|TRBD2|NA
CSVGLAGAPDTQYF
TGCAGCGTCGGACTAGCGGGGGCACCAGATACGCAGTATTTT
>TRBJ2-1|TRBV24-1|NA|NA
CATSDLLQGLVNEQFF
TGTGCCACCAGTGATTTGCTCCAGGGGCTCGTCAATGAGCAGTTCTTC
>TRBJ1-5|TRBV12-3/TRBV12-4|NA|once
CASSFSYQPQHF
TGTGCCAGCAGTTTCTCCTATCAGCCCCAGCATTTT
>TRBJ1-1|TRBV9|TRBD1|NA
CASSVDRTGGTEAFF
TGTGCCAGCAGCGTCGATCGGACAGGGGGCACTGAAGCTTTCTTT
>TRBJ2-2|TRBV30|NA|NA
CAWSVQRTGELFF
TGTGCCTGGAGTGTACAGAGAACCGGGGAGCTGTTTTTT
>TRBJ2-1|TRBV7-3|TRBD2|NA
CASSLGGRSYNEQFF
TGTGCCAGCAGCTTAGGCGGGAGGTCCTACAATGAGCAGTTCTTC
>TRBJ1-6|TRBV3-1/TRBV3-2|TRBD1|NA
CASSQARQGGSPLHF
TGTGCCAGCAGCCAAGCACGACAGGGGGGTTCACCCCTCCACTTT
>TRBJ1-1|TRBV12-3/TRBV12-4|NA|NA
CASSLGGQEAFF
TGTGCCAGCAGCCTCGGAGGGCAAGAAGCTTTCTTT